This T cell receptor (beta chain) appears in the sequencing data of a study of response to subunit inactivated influenza vaccine. TCRdb called the RT-PCR reads again in MiXCR, with one record for every CDR3 protein. The top ten clones hold roughly 3.1% of a sample with around 480,000 distinct CDR3 sequences, 15% to 20% of them seen once. The germline V and J ends were trimmed by 1 base and 5 bases, with 15 bases remaining between them. This CDR3 comprises 14 residues. CDR1 is DFQATT and CDR2 is SNEGSKA in the germline V gene (reference sequence). This clonotype was seen a handful of times. The chain combines TRBV20-1 with TRBJ2-7; D perhaps matches TRBD1 (5 bases). The sequencing used CD4+ T cells sorted from PBMCs, collected around 25 months after vaccination. The sequence was collected from a man aged 50-75 years who received an inactivated influenza vaccine. The CDR3 here is CSARGPLQGDEQYF. In nucleotides, the CDR3 is TGCAGTGCTAGAGGCCCTCTACAAGGGGACGAGCAGTACTTC.